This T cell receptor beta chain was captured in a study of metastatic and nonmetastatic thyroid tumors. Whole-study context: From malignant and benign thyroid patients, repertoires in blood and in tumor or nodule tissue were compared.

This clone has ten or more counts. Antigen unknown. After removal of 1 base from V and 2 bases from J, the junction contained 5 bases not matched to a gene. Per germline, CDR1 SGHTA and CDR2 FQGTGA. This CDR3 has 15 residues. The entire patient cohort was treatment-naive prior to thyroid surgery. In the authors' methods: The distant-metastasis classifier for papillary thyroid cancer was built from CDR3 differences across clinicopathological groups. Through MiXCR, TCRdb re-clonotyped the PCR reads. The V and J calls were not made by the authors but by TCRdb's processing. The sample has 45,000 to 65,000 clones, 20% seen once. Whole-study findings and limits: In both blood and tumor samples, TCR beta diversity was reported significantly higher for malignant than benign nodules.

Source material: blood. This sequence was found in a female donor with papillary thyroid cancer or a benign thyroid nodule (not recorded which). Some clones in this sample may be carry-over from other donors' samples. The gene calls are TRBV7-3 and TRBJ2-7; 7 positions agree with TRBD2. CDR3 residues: CASSLMAGETYEQYF. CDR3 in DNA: TGTGCCAGCAGCTTAATGGCGGGAGAGACCTACGAGCAGTACTTC.